The TCR beta chain described here comes from a study of technical replicates of blood from several donors. Measured with immunoSEQ multiplex PCR; TCRdb has only the in-frame clones, and not every one. Of 80,000 to 90,000 clones listed, about 95% are singletons. V was clipped by 1 base and J by 2 bases, with 6 bases between them. The CDR3 is made up of 13 amino acids. Germline V gives CDR1 SGHNT, CDR2 YYREEE (reference sequence). The chain recombines TRBV5-4 with TRBJ1-1; D is undetermined. This TCR was sampled from a human donor in good health. The source material was T cells isolated from PBMCs. This CDR3 reads CASSLSVNTEAFF. The DNA for the CDR3 is TGTGCCAGCAGCTTGTCGGTAAACACTGAAGCTTTCTTT.